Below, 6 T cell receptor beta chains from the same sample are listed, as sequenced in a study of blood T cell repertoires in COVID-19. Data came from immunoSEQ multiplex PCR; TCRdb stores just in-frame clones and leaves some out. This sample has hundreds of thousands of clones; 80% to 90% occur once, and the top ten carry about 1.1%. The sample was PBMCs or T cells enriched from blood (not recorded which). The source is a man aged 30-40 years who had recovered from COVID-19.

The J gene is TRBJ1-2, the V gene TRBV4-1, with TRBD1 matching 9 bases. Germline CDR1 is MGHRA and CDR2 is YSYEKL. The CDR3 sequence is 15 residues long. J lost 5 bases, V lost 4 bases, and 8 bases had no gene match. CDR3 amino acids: CASSPRTGDGYGYTF. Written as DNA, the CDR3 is TGCGCCAGCAGCCCTCGGACAGGGGACGGGTATGGCTACACCTTC.

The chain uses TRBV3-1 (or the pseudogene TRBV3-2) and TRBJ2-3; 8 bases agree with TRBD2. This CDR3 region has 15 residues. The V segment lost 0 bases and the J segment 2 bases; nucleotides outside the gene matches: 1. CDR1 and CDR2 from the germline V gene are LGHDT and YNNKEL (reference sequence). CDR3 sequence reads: CASSQELADTDTQYF. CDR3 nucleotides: TGTGCCAGCAGCCAAGAACTAGCGGACACAGATACGCAGTATTTT.

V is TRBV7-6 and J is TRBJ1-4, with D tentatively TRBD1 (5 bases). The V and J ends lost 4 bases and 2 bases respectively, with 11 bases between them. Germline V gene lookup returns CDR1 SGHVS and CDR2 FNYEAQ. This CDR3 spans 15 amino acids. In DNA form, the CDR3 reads TGTGCCAGCAGCTCAGGCGGGGGGACTAATGAAAAACTGTTTTTT. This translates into CASSSGGGTNEKLFF.

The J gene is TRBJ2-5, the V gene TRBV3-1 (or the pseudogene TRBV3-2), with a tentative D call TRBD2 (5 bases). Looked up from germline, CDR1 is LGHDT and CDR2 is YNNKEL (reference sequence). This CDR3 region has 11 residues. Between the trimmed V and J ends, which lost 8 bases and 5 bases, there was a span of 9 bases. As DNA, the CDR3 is TGTGCCAGCCGGACTTTCGAGACCCAGTACTTC. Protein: CASRTFETQYF.

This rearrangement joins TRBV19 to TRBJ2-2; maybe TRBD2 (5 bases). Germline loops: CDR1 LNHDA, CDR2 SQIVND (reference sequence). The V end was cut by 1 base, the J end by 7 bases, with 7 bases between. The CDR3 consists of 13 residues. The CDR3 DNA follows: TGTGCCAGTAGTATAGTTCGGGACGGGGAGCTGTTTTTT. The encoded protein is CASSIVRDGELFF. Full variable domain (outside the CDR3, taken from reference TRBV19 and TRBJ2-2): DGGITQSPKYLFRKEGQNVTLSCEQNLNHDAMYWYRQDPGQGLRLIYYSQIVNDFQKGDIAEGYSVSREKKESFPLTVTSAQKNPTAFYLCASSIVRDGELFFGEGSRLTVL.

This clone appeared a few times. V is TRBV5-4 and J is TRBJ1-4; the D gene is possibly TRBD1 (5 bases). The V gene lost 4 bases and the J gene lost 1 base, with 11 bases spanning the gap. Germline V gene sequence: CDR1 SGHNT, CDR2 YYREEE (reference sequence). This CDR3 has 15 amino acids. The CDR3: CASSRHTGTNEKLFF. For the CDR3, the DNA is TGTGCCAGCAGCCGACACACAGGAACTAATGAAAAACTGTTTTTT.